This TCR beta chain stems from a study of CD4 T cells in relation to SARS-CoV-2 and coronaviruses. Measured with immunoSEQ multiplex PCR; TCRdb has only the in-frame clones, and not every one. The sample carries about 37,000 clones, over 75% recorded once. Sequencing was performed on memory CD4+ T cells from PBMCs. The TCR comes from an adult with COVID-19.

CDR3 coding DNA: TGTGCCAGCAGCTGGCTGGGGGGAGGCACAGATACGCAGTATTTT. Amino acids: CASSWLGGGTDTQYF. This chain links TRBV5-5 with TRBJ2-3; possible D gene TRBD2, 6 bases. The CDR3 length is 15 residues. V lost 3 bases and J lost 1, with 12 bases in between. Looked up from germline, CDR1 is SGHKS and CDR2 is YYEKEE (reference sequence).